This T cell receptor (beta chain) was recorded in a study of T cell responses to AZD1222 COVID-19 vaccine. Study-wide points: Baseline seropositivity characterized only a handful of AZD1222 recipients.

Details on this clone: No antigen is known for it.

Clones were sequenced by immunoSEQ multiplex PCR, and TCRdb holds only the in-frame ones, with some missing. The sample shows 150,000 to 160,000 clones, 90% of them seen only once. The CDR3 is 19 amino acids. Material: peripheral blood, obtained on day 0 of AZD1222 vaccination. The TCR comes from an adult in good health. The chain recombines TRBV21-1 with TRBJ1-1; TRBD1, the D gene given by the table, was not confirmed from the DNA. TRBV21-1 is shown as a pseudogene. The CDR3 sequence: CASRSRFKGHPGMNTEAFF. The DNA for the CDR3 is TGTGCCAGCCGTTCCCGGTTTAAGGGACACCCGGGAATGAACACTGAAGCTTTCTTT.